The T cell receptor (beta chain) described here comes from a study of T cell responses to AZD1222 COVID-19 vaccine. Study-wide background: Samples with a second dose at about 4 or about 12 weeks were pooled together.

Study-wide points: Researchers took repertoire samples only after the peak T cell response had come. The sample set comprised mostly white British donors with more females, and clonal diversity was possibly underestimated.

On this clone: Antigen unknown.

TCRdb's table, derived via immunoSEQ multiplex PCR, lists solely in-frame clones and lacks some. This sample has about 130,000 clones, with 85% to 90% found just once. The CDR3 length is 11 residues. Germline CDR1 SGHDN, CDR2 FVKESK. Trimming removed 0 bases at V and 10 bases at J, with 6 bases between. The sequence came from an adult in good health. This sample comprised peripheral blood, obtained on day 0 of AZD1222 vaccination. The gene calls are TRBV14 and TRBJ1-1; no firm D call. CDR3: CASSQESVAFF. In DNA, the CDR3 is TGTGCCAGCAGCCAAGAATCCGTAGCTTTCTTT.